Listed here are 27 T cell receptor beta chains from one sample, sequenced in a study of blood T cell repertoires in COVID-19. Assay: immunoSEQ multiplex PCR; the TCRdb copy retains only in-frame clones and omits some. The sample carries some 80,000 clones, approximately 80% recorded once. Sequenced sample: peripheral blood. The receptors here all came from a woman aged 70-85 years with acute or convalescent COVID-19.

The chain recombines TRBV3-1 (or the pseudogene TRBV3-2) with TRBJ1-5, with 7 bases identical to TRBD1. The CDR3 is 13 residues long. Losses at the gene ends were 1 base for V and 6 bases for J; bases not matched to a gene: 0. Germline V lookup: CDR1 LGHDT, CDR2 YNNKEL (reference sequence). The CDR3 protein is CASSQGQGQPQHF. The CDR3, as DNA: TGTGCCAGCAGCCAAGGACAGGGTCAGCCCCAGCATTTT.

This chain uses TRBV10-2 with TRBJ1-5; weak D call: TRBD1 (5 bases). There are 13 residues in the CDR3. Germline V CDR1 and CDR2: WSHSY, SAAADI. Trimming pared 2 bases from V and 7 bases from J, leaving 9 bases between. DNA for the CDR3: TGCGCCAGCAGTGAGGGGGCGGGACAGCCCCAGCATTTT. Encoded protein: CASSEGAGQPQHF.

The chain links TRBV15 to TRBJ2-3, with D possibly being TRBD2 (5 bases). This CDR3 is 14 amino acids long. The germline CDR1 and CDR2 sequences are LNHNV and YYDKDF (reference sequence). Trimming took 0 bases from V and 4 from J, leaving 8 bases between them. CDR3: CATSREVLADTQYF. DNA of the CDR3: TGTGCCACCAGCAGAGAAGTACTAGCAGATACGCAGTATTTT.

This clone was picked up one time. V and J are TRBV2 and TRBJ1-1, with D tentatively TRBD1 (5 bases). CDR1 is SNHLY, CDR2 FYNNEI, per germline. Deletions cut 4 bases from V and 0 bases from J, with 9 bases between. CDR3 length equals 14 residues. The CDR3 nucleotides read TGTGCCAGCAGTGCACAGGCGTTGAACACTGAAGCTTTCTTT. This codes for CASSAQALNTEAFF. Variable domain in full (rest from reference TRBV2 and TRBJ1-1): EPEVTQTPSHQVTQMGQEVILRCVPISNHLYFYWYRQILGQKVEFLVSFYNNEISEKSEIFDDQFSVERPDGSNFTLKIRSTKLEDSAMYFCASSAQALNTEAFFGQGTRLTVV.

The rearrangement joins TRBV5-1 to TRBJ2-5; 7 bases are shared with TRBD1. V shed 0 bases, J shed 4 bases, and the junction held 3 bases outside the gene matches. The CDR3 is 14 amino acids. Germline V lookup: CDR1 SGHRS, CDR2 YFSETQ. The CDR3 bases are TGCGCCAGCAGCTTGGGGACAGGACGAGAGACCCAGTACTTC. Translating it yields CASSLGTGRETQYF. The full variable domain, with the rest looked up from reference TRBV5-1 and TRBJ2-5, is KAGVTQTPRYLIKTRGQQVTLSCSPISGHRSVSWYQQTPGQGLQFLFEYFSETQRNKGNFPGRFSGRQFSNSRSEMNVSTLELGDSALYLCASSLGTGRETQYFGPGTRLLVL.

The CDR3 spells CASSRDYTGEQYF. For the CDR3, the DNA is TGTGCCAGCAGCCGGGACTATACTGGCGAGCAGTACTTC. The chain recombines TRBV3-1 (or the pseudogene TRBV3-2) with TRBJ2-7, with 7 bases identical to TRBD2. The CDR3 consists of 13 residues. Germline CDR1 is LGHDT and CDR2 is YNNKEL (reference sequence). The junction had 6 bases not matched to a gene; V was cut back by 4 bases and J by 6 bases.

The rearrangement uses TRBV24-1 and TRBJ2-3; 8 bases agree with TRBD2. Germline assignment: CDR1 KGHDR and CDR2 SFDVKD. This CDR3 comprises 13 residues. V shed 10 bases, J shed 2 bases, and the junction held 4 bases outside the gene matches. CDR3 residues: CATSGEITDTQYF. The CDR3 DNA follows: TGTGCCACTAGCGGGGAGATCACAGATACGCAGTATTTT.

The CDR3 is CASSPGQAPRTEAFF. Written as DNA, the CDR3 is TGTGCCAGCAGCCCAGGACAGGCCCCAAGGACTGAAGCTTTCTTT. J is TRBJ1-1 and V is TRBV7-3, with 7 bases fitting TRBD1. Germline V gene data show CDR1 as SGHTA and CDR2 as FQGTGA. Losses at the gene ends were 5 bases for V and 5 bases for J; bases not matched to a gene: 11. The CDR3 covers 15 residues.

This rearrangement joins TRBV6-4 to TRBJ2-3, with D hard to call. The CDR3 is 14 residues long. Trimming removed 4 bases at V and 6 bases at J, with 14 bases between. CDR1 and CDR2 (germline): MRHNA, SNTAGT. The CDR3 loop is CASSASIVRDTQYF. The CDR3 nucleotides are TGTGCCAGCAGTGCCTCAATTGTTCGGGATACGCAGTATTTT.

V is TRBV5-6 and J is TRBJ2-7; 8 bases are shared with TRBD2. Germline V gene sequence: CDR1 SGHDT, CDR2 YYEEEE. The CDR3 covers 19 residues. V trimming: 4 bases; J trimming: 3 bases; junction bases outside the gene matches: 21. CDR3: CASSAETGGLADQSYEQYF. CDR3 bases: TGTGCCAGCAGCGCGGAAACGGGGGGGCTAGCGGACCAAAGCTACGAGCAGTACTTC.

This CDR3 is CASSQLGSNYGYTF. Written as DNA, the CDR3 is TGTGCCAGCAGCCAATTGGGCAGTAACTATGGCTACACCTTC. The chain is built from TRBV3-1 (or the pseudogene TRBV3-2) and TRBJ1-2; D call uncertain. Trimming stripped 2 bases from V and 1 base from J, with 8 bases between. This CDR3 contains 14 residues. Looked up from germline, CDR1 is LGHDT and CDR2 is YNNKEL (reference sequence).

The chain has TRBV9 and TRBJ2-3; unclear D gene. There are 13 residues in the CDR3. Trimming left V 2 bases short and J 2 bases short, with 6 bases between. Germline assignment: CDR1 SGDLS and CDR2 YYNGEE. The DNA for the CDR3 is TGTGCCAGCAGCGTGAGAAACACAGATACGCAGTATTTT. Translation gives CASSVRNTDTQYF.

This chain uses TRBV28 with TRBJ1-3, with 9 bases lining up with TRBD1. The CDR3 sequence is 13 residues long. V was pared by 4 bases and J by 7 bases, with 2 bases of the junction left unmatched. Germline CDR1 and CDR2: MDHEN and SYDVKM. The CDR3 DNA sequence: TGTGCCAGCAGTTGGACAGGGGAGAACACCATATATTTT. Its protein is CASSWTGENTIYF.

V and J are TRBV5-1 and TRBJ2-3; 7 bases map to TRBD2. This CDR3 has 14 residues. Trimming removed 0 bases from V and 4 bases from J; junction bases left unmatched: 2. Per the germline V gene, CDR1 is SGHRS and CDR2 is YFSETQ. The CDR3 loop reads CASSLGEGADTQYF. CDR3 nucleotide sequence: TGCGCCAGCAGCTTGGGGGAGGGCGCAGATACGCAGTATTTT.

The chain is built from TRBV13 and TRBJ2-7; possibly TRBD1 for D (6 bases). This CDR3 has 16 amino acids. The ends were cut back, 4 bases at V and 4 bases at J, with 20 bases in the middle. Germline lookup yields CDR1 PRHDT and CDR2 FYEKMQ (reference sequence). The CDR3, as DNA: TGTGCCAGCAGCTCGAGTGGCAGGGGCGTTGGATACGAGCAGTACTTC. Translating gives CASSSSGRGVGYEQYF.

The V call is TRBV30, the J call TRBJ1-1; D remains ambiguous. Germline lookup yields CDR1 GTSNPN and CDR2 SVGIG (reference sequence). Between the trimmed V and J ends, which lost 0 bases and 3 bases, there was a span of 14 bases. The CDR3 consists of 15 residues. CDR3: CAWSVPSEEDTEAFF. The CDR3 bases are TGTGCCTGGAGTGTACCGTCGGAGGAGGACACTGAAGCTTTCTTT.

CDR3 bases: TGTGCCAGCGAAGGCAGGGGGCATCGGCCGAACACTGAAGCTTTCTTT. As protein: CASEGRGHRPNTEAFF. The chain carries TRBV19 and TRBJ1-1; TRBD1 matches at 8 bases. After removal of 9 bases from V and 1 base from J, the junction contained 13 bases not matched to a gene. Germline V gives CDR1 LNHDA, CDR2 SQIVND (reference sequence). The CDR3 is 16 amino acids.

The chain joins TRBV3-1 (or the pseudogene TRBV3-2) to TRBJ1-2; D may be TRBD1 (6 bases). V dropped 5 bases and J dropped 0 bases, with 7 bases sitting between them. CDR1 is LGHDT and CDR2 is YNNKEL in the germline V gene (reference sequence). The CDR3 contains 13 residues. The CDR3 nucleotides are TGTGCCAGCAGCAGGACAGCTAACTATGGCTACACCTTC. Translation gives CASSRTANYGYTF.

The V gene is TRBV2, the J gene TRBJ2-1; 7 nucleotides agree with TRBD2. There are 14 residues in the CDR3. In germline, CDR1 is SNHLY, CDR2 FYNNEI. Losses at the gene ends were 6 bases for V and 1 base for J; bases not matched to a gene: 3. For the CDR3, the DNA is TGTGCCAGCAGGTCTAGCGGATCCTACAATGAGCAGTTCTTC. It codes for CASRSSGSYNEQFF.

V usage is TRBV19 and J usage is TRBJ1-1; perhaps TRBD1 as D (5 bases). There are 13 residues in the CDR3. V gave up 7 bases and J gave up 1 base, with 10 bases separating them. The germline gives CDR1 LNHDA, CDR2 SQIVND (reference sequence). CDR3: CASNLDRNTEAFF. Written as DNA, the CDR3 is TGTGCCAGTAACCTAGACAGGAACACTGAAGCTTTCTTT.

The table lists this clone with a count of one. The V gene is TRBV30, the J gene TRBJ2-5; D possibly corresponds to TRBD1 (6 bases). Looked up from germline, CDR1 is GTSNPN and CDR2 is SVGIG (reference sequence). This CDR3 has 14 amino acids. The V end was cut by 1 base, the J end by 4 bases, with 13 bases between. The DNA for the CDR3 is TGTGCCTGGAGTGCTAAACAGGGCGGAGAGACCCAGTACTTC. Residues: CAWSAKQGGETQYF.

The sample holds a few counts of this clone. J is TRBJ1-1 and V is TRBV30, with D tentatively TRBD1 (5 bases). Germline-derived CDR1 and CDR2 are GTSNPN and SVGIG (reference sequence). V was pared by 2 bases and J by 1 base, with 5 bases between. The CDR3 runs to 12 residues. Written as DNA, the CDR3 is TGTGCCTGGAGTCAGGGGAACACTGAAGCTTTCTTT. It yields the protein CAWSQGNTEAFF. Filled out from reference TRBV30 and TRBJ1-1, the complete variable domain reads SQTIHQWPATLVQPVGSPLSLECTVEGTSNPNLYWYRQAAGRGLQLLFYSVGIGQISSEVPQNLSASRPQDRQFILSSKKLLLSDSGFYLCAWSQGNTEAFFGQGTRLTVV.

The gene calls are TRBV27 and TRBJ2-7, with a weak D call TRBD2 (6 bases). The CDR3 loop spans 13 amino acids. V lost 6 bases and J 3 bases, leaving 12 bases between the germline ends. Looked up from germline, CDR1 is MNHEY and CDR2 is SMNVEV (reference sequence). The CDR3 sequence: CASSRLANYEQYF. As DNA, the CDR3 is TGTGCCAGCAGCCGGCTAGCGAACTACGAGCAGTACTTC.

The genes are TRBV18 and TRBJ2-1; tentatively, D is TRBD1 (6 bases). V was trimmed by 5 bases and J by 8 bases, leaving 19 bases between them. The CDR3 contains 15 residues. CDR1 and CDR2 from the germline V gene are KGHSH and LQKENI. CDR3 coding DNA: TGTGCCAGCTCATCAGGACAGACCTGGCGGCATGAGCAGTTCTTC. Amino acid sequence: CASSSGQTWRHEQFF.

The chain links TRBV30 to TRBJ1-2; no firm D call. V lost 1 base and J lost 7, with 13 bases in between. Per germline, CDR1 GTSNPN and CDR2 SVGIG (reference sequence). The CDR3 has 13 amino acids. This CDR3 reads CAWSAREGGGYTF. The CDR3 DNA follows: TGTGCCTGGAGTGCACGGGAGGGCGGTGGCTACACCTTC.

The V call is TRBV3-1 (or the pseudogene TRBV3-2), the J call TRBJ1-1; a possible D gene is TRBD1 (5 bases). This CDR3 spans 14 amino acids. The V gene's germline CDR1 is LGHDT and CDR2 YNNKEL (reference sequence). The ends were cut back, 3 bases at V and 4 bases at J, with 12 bases in the middle. This chain's CDR3 is CASSQGGLGTEAFF. Written as DNA, the CDR3 is TGTGCCAGCAGCCAGGGGGGTCTCGGCACTGAAGCTTTCTTT.

This sequence joins TRBV6-5 and TRBJ2-7; 9 bases are a match to TRBD1. Looked up from germline, CDR1 is MNHEY and CDR2 is SVGAGI. Trimming cost V 6 bases and J 3 bases; bases outside gene matches: 3. The CDR3 runs to 13 residues. The CDR3 DNA reads as TGTGCCAGCAGCCGGGACAGGGTCTACGAGCAGTACTTC. It specifies CASSRDRVYEQYF.